This TCR beta chain was documented in a study of PD-1 blockade in classical Hodgkin lymphoma. Regarding time point: cycle 4 day 1 (C4D1), after less than 7 weeks of nivolumab. All patients relapsed after autologous stem cell transplantation, and brentuximab vedotin exposure varied. Trimming took off 1 base at V and 1 base at J, with 5 bases between the two ends. CDR3 length equals 15 residues. The germline gives CDR1 MNHEY, CDR2 SMNVEV (reference sequence). Turning to this clone: Its target is unknown.

Whole-study results and caveats: When set against healthy donors, newly diagnosed patients were reported to show lower baseline TCR diversity.

Measured with immunoSEQ multiplex PCR; TCRdb has only the in-frame clones, and not every one. In the table there are 100,000 to 120,000 clones, 89% of which are singletons. The sequence derives from a human donor with classical Hodgkin lymphoma. Sequences were derived from peripheral blood mononuclear cells (PBMCs), sampled before the fourth cycle of nivolumab. The chain carries TRBV27 and TRBJ2-6; D remains unclear. CDR3 protein: CASSLWVSGANVLTF. CDR3 DNA sequence: TGTGCCAGCAGTTTATGGGTTTCTGGGGCCAACGTCCTGACTTTC.